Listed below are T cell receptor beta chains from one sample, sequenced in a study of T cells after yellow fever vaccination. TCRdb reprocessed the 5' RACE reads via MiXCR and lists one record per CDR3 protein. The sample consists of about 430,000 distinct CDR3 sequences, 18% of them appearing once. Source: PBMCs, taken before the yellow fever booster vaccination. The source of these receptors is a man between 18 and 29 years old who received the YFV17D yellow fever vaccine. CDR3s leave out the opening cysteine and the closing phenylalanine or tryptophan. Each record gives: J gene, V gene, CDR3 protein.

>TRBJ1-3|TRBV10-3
AIASDPGNTIY
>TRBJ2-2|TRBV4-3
ASSRQGYDTGELF
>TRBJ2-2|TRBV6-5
ASSYSFGLDTSGELF
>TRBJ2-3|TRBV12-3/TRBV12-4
ASSFVHSDTQY
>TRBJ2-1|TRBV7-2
ASSLPAGGPNEQF
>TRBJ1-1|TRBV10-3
AKRAGTGTEAF
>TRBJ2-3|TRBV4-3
ASSQGANRVTDTQY
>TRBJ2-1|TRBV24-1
ATSDQRGTSTSLRSSYNEQF
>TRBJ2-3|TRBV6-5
ASSSRDVADTQY
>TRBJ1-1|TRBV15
ATSSLRMNTEAF
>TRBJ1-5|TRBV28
ASSWAGSSNQPQH
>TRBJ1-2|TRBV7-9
ASTEDLKGYT
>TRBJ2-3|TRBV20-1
SVEGGGAADTQY
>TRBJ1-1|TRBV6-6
ASSRTRNTEAF
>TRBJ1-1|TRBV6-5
ASSYEWVMNTEAF
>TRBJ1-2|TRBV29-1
SSRDNAGYT
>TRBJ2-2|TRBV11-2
ASSPRAGQPPNTGELF
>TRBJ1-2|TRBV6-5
ASSPPGRHYGYT